Listed here are 15 T cell receptor beta chains from one sample, sequenced in a study of T cell responses to AZD1222 COVID-19 vaccine. This table comes from immunoSEQ multiplex PCR, and its TCRdb copy is limited to in-frame clones, with some not included. Among about 150,000 clones listed, around 90% were seen once. The sample consisted of peripheral blood, taken on day 0 of AZD1222 vaccination. Receptors originate from an adult in good health.

This clone was picked up one time. V gene TRBV2 combines with J gene TRBJ2-7; 10 bases are shared with TRBD1. The germline V gene encodes CDR1 SNHLY and CDR2 FYNNEI. J lost 5 bases, V lost 8 bases, and 9 bases had no gene match. The length of the CDR3 is 14 residues. This CDR3 reads CASFPGQGRHEQYF. The DNA of the CDR3 is TGTGCCAGCTTTCCGGGACAGGGGCGCCACGAGCAGTACTTC.

The chain joins TRBV7-9 to TRBJ2-2; perhaps TRBD1 as D (6 bases). V was pared by 0 bases and J by 5 bases, with 13 bases between. CDR3 length: 16 amino acids. From germline, CDR1 is SEHNR and CDR2 FQNEAQ (reference sequence). For the CDR3, the DNA is TGTGCCAGCAGCTTAGCGGTGGGGGCCTTGACCGGGGAGCTGTTTTTT. Translation: CASSLAVGALTGELFF.

The CDR3 bases are TGCAGCGTTTCAAGTGGGGTGAACACTGAAGCTTTCTTT. This codes for CSVSSGVNTEAFF. The chain links TRBV29-1 to TRBJ1-1; D is undetermined. There are 13 residues in the CDR3. Trimming took 5 bases from V and 0 from J, leaving 10 bases between them. CDR1 and CDR2 from the germline V gene are SQVTM and ANQGSEA.

The chain has TRBV15 and TRBJ1-2; the D gene is possibly TRBD1 (5 bases). The CDR3 spans 14 residues. Germline V gene sequence: CDR1 LNHNV, CDR2 YYDKDF (reference sequence). V was pared by 0 bases and J by 8 bases, with 13 bases between. The CDR3 region has the DNA TGTGCCACCAGCAGAGATTCAGGGTTAGAAGGCTACACCTTC. Translated, it gives CATSRDSGLEGYTF.

This chain's CDR3 is CASSLSAALSYEQYF. CDR3 sequence (DNA): TGTGCCAGCAGCTTATCCGCCGCGCTCTCCTACGAGCAGTACTTC. V gene TRBV7-2 combines with J gene TRBJ2-7; the D is unclear. The CDR3 contains 15 residues. Deletions cut 2 bases from V and 0 bases from J, with 11 bases between. CDR1 and CDR2 from the germline V gene are SGHTA and FQGNSA. Full variable domain (remainder filled in from reference TRBV7-2 and TRBJ2-7): GAGVSQSPSNKVTEKGKDVELRCDPISGHTALYWYRQSLGQGLEFLIYFQGNSAPDKSGLPSDRFSAERTGGSVSTLTIQRTQQEDSAVYLCASSLSAALSYEQYFGPGTRLTVT.

This chain links TRBV7-2 with TRBJ1-5; no clear D. The CDR3 covers 13 residues. The V end lost 6 bases, the J end lost 0 bases, and 6 bases lay between the germline ends. Germline CDR1 reads SGHTA; CDR2 reads FQGNSA. DNA for the CDR3: TGTGCCAGCAGACGAAGTAGCAATCAGCCCCAGCATTTT. Translation: CASRRSSNQPQHF.

The V call is TRBV19, the J call TRBJ2-2; 10 bases are shared with TRBD1. Germline CDR1 is LNHDA and CDR2 is SQIVND (reference sequence). The ends lost 6 bases at V and 4 bases at J; junction bases unmatched: 2. The CDR3 has 14 amino acids. The CDR3: CASSRQGATGELFF. CDR3 DNA: TGTGCCAGTAGCAGACAGGGGGCCACCGGGGAGCTGTTTTTT.

The rearrangement uses TRBV13 and TRBJ1-5, with a possible D match to TRBD1 (5 bases). This CDR3 is built from 13 residues. Per germline, CDR1 PRHDT and CDR2 FYEKMQ (reference sequence). V dropped 5 bases and J dropped 4 bases, with 9 bases sitting between them. The CDR3 bases are TGTGCCAGCAGCCAGGGACGTAATCAGCCCCAGCATTTT. It codes for CASSQGRNQPQHF. The full variable domain, its missing parts supplied by reference TRBV13 and TRBJ1-5, is AAGVIQSPRHLIKEKRETATLKCYPIPRHDTVYWYQQGPGQDPQFLISFYEKMQSDKGSIPDRFSAQQFSDYHSELNMSSLELGDSALYFCASSQGRNQPQHFGDGTRLSIL.

The chain recombines TRBV5-1 with TRBJ1-4; D is ambiguous. The CDR3 is made up of 14 amino acids. V was clipped by 8 bases and J by 0 bases, with 11 bases between them. Germline CDR1 reads SGHRS; CDR2 reads YFSETQ. The CDR3 nucleotides read TGCGCCAGTGCTAGTTTTGCAACTAATGAAAAACTGTTTTTT. It encodes CASASFATNEKLFF. The entire variable domain, with the rest obtained from reference TRBV5-1 and TRBJ1-4, is as follows: KAGVTQTPRYLIKTRGQQVTLSCSPISGHRSVSWYQQTPGQGLQFLFEYFSETQRNKGNFPGRFSGRQFSNSRSEMNVSTLELGDSALYLCASASFATNEKLFFGSGTQLSVL.

The table lists this clone with a count of one. This sequence joins TRBV11-2 and TRBJ1-2; 7 bases agree with TRBD1. Germline lookup yields CDR1 SGHAT and CDR2 FQNNGV. The CDR3 is 14 residues long. Losses at the gene ends were 1 base for V and 4 bases for J; bases not matched to a gene: 3. The CDR3 loop reads CASSLGQGFYGYTF. For the CDR3, the DNA is TGTGCCAGCAGCTTAGGACAGGGATTCTATGGCTACACCTTC. Filled out from reference TRBV11-2 and TRBJ1-2, the complete variable domain reads EAGVAQSPRYKIIEKRQSVAFWCNPISGHATLYWYQQILGQGPKLLIQFQNNGVVDDSQLPKDRFSAERLKGVDSTLKIQPAKLEDSAVYLCASSLGQGFYGYTFGSGTRLTVV.

This clone has a single count. V and J are TRBV6-6 and TRBJ2-7; D tentatively reads TRBD1 or TRBD2 (6 bases each). The CDR3 extends over 13 amino acids. The germline CDR1 and CDR2 sequences are MNHNY and SVGAGI (reference sequence). The ends were cut back, 5 bases at V and 0 bases at J, with 8 bases in the middle. The CDR3 loop is CASSRGDSYEQYF. The CDR3 DNA follows: TGTGCCAGCAGTAGGGGGGACTCCTACGAGCAGTACTTC.

V and J are TRBV7-8 and TRBJ2-5; D is ambiguous. The CDR3 length is 14 residues. Per the germline V gene, CDR1 is SGHVS and CDR2 is FQNEAQ. Trimming removed 1 base from V and 2 bases from J, with 8 bases in between. The CDR3 bases are TGTGCCAGCAGCTTAGGGCGAGGTCAAGAGACCCAGTACTTC. Protein sequence: CASSLGRGQETQYF.

CDR3 bases: TGTGCCAGCAGCTCAGGGGGGTCAACCTACGAGCAGTACTTC. Translating it yields CASSSGGSTYEQYF. The chain uses TRBV11-2 and TRBJ2-7, with a weak D call TRBD1 (7 bases). Germline CDR1 and CDR2: SGHAT and FQNNGV. This CDR3 region has 14 residues. V was clipped by 4 bases and J by 2 bases, with 12 bases between them. Full variable domain (rest looked up from reference TRBV11-2 and TRBJ2-7): EAGVAQSPRYKIIEKRQSVAFWCNPISGHATLYWYQQILGQGPKLLIQFQNNGVVDDSQLPKDRFSAERLKGVDSTLKIQPAKLEDSAVYLCASSSGGSTYEQYFGPGTRLTVT.

V and J are TRBV27 and TRBJ1-1; D not resolved. In germline, CDR1 is MNHEY, CDR2 SMNVEV (reference sequence). Between the trimmed V and J ends, which lost 0 bases and 0 bases, there was a span of 8 bases. The CDR3 is 15 amino acids. Here the CDR3 DNA reads TGTGCCAGCAGTTTATCGTACAACTTGAACACTGAAGCTTTCTTT. It codes for CASSLSYNLNTEAFF.

The chain combines TRBV11-2 with TRBJ1-2; no clear D. CDR1 SGHAT and CDR2 FQNNGV come from the germline V gene. Trimming took 3 bases from V and 2 from J, leaving 7 bases between them. CDR3 length equals 13 residues. CDR3 loop: CASSFGGNYGYTF. As DNA, the CDR3 is TGTGCCAGCAGCTTTGGAGGGAACTATGGCTACACCTTC.